These T cell receptor beta chains were read from a single sample in a study of blood T cell repertoires in COVID-19. Sequenced by immunoSEQ multiplex PCR; TCRdb stores in-frame clones only, minus some. The sample contains fewer than 200,000 clones, less than 90% of which appear only once. Sequenced input: PBMCs or T cells enriched from blood (not recorded which). These receptors originate from a human donor with acute COVID-19. The donor label of this sample is uncertain. Both conserved end residues are part of each CDR3. D genes are given only for firm matches. The size field is filled for only some rows; it gives once, few, many or a size class.

clone_size,d_call,j_call,v_call,cdr3_aa,cdr3_nt
once,TRBD1,TRBJ2-7,TRBV2,CASSGTGFGEQYF,TGTGCCAGCAGTGGGACAGGGTTTGGCGAGCAGTACTTC
-,TRBD1,TRBJ2-5,TRBV25-1,CASSGQGMGQETQYF,TGTGCCAGCAGTGGACAGGGGATGGGTCAGGAGACCCAGTACTTC
-,-,TRBJ1-1,TRBV7-2,CASSLVAGKNTEAFF,TGTGCCAGCAGCTTAGTGGCCGGGAAGAACACTGAAGCTTTCTTT
-,-,TRBJ1-2,TRBV5-4,CASSFRNSNYGYTF,TGTGCCAGCAGCTTTCGAAACAGCAACTATGGCTACACCTTC
-,TRBD1,TRBJ2-2,TRBV15,CATGTGASAGELFF,TGTGCCACTGGAACAGGGGCGTCGGCCGGGGAGCTGTTTTTT
-,TRBD1,TRBJ2-4,TRBV4-1,CASSPGQGFGIAKNIQYF,TGCGCCAGCAGCCCGGGACAGGGATTCGGGATAGCCAAAAACATTCAGTACTTC
once,-,TRBJ2-5,TRBV11-2,CASSSRGGETQYF,TGTGCCAGCAGCTCCAGGGGAGGGGAGACCCAGTACTTC
-,TRBD1,TRBJ1-6,TRBV18,CASSLLETGDDSPLHF,TGTGCCAGCTCACTCTTGGAGACAGGGGACGATTCACCCCTCCACTTT
-,TRBD2,TRBJ2-1,TRBV24-1,CATSDPGGAGADEQFF,TGTGCCACCAGTGACCCCGGGGGGGCGGGGGCCGATGAGCAGTTCTTC
once,TRBD1,TRBJ1-1,TRBV10-3,CAISESGQGVKNTEAFF,TGTGCCATCAGTGAGTCGGGACAGGGGGTGAAGAACACTGAAGCTTTCTTT
-,-,TRBJ2-5,TRBV6-5,CASSSGQQETQYF,TGTGCCAGCAGTTCAGGACAGCAAGAGACCCAGTACTTC
-,-,TRBJ1-2,TRBV6-5,CASSYEGQGTYGYTF,TGTGCCAGCAGTTACGAGGGGCAGGGGACCTATGGCTACACCTTC
-,TRBD1,TRBJ2-7,TRBV7-9,CASSSPRQGSSYEQYF,TGTGCCAGCAGCTCCCCTAGACAGGGGAGTTCCTACGAGCAGTACTTC
-,TRBD2,TRBJ2-1,TRBV27,CASSSGTSGYNEQFF,TGTGCCAGCAGTTCCGGGACTAGCGGTTACAATGAGCAGTTCTTC
-,-,TRBJ1-2,TRBV4-1,CASSQRTEANYGYTF,TGCGCCAGCAGCCAGAGGACAGAAGCTAACTATGGCTACACCTTC
-,-,TRBJ1-6,TRBV9,CASSVVANSPLHF,TGTGCCAGCAGCGTAGTGGCCAATTCACCCCTCCACTTT
-,-,TRBJ2-7,TRBV11-2,CASSLDRGVREQYF,TGTGCCAGCAGCTTAGACAGGGGGGTGAGGGAGCAGTACTTC
-,-,TRBJ2-5,TRBV7-9,CASSLDYQETQYF,TGTGCCAGCAGCTTGGACTACCAAGAGACCCAGTACTTC
-,TRBD1,TRBJ2-7,TRBV30,CAFRDRVYEQYF,TGTGCCTTCCGGGACAGGGTCTACGAGCAGTACTTC
-,-,TRBJ2-1,TRBV19,CASSIDLGQNNEQFF,TGTGCCAGTAGTATAGATCTCGGACAGAACAATGAGCAGTTCTTC
-,-,TRBJ1-3,TRBV2,CASSDEAGNTIYF,TGTGCCAGCAGTGACGAGGCAGGAAACACCATATATTTT
-,-,TRBJ1-2,TRBV29-1,CSVEATRGQYGYTF,TGCAGCGTTGAAGCTACACGCGGACAGTATGGCTACACCTTC
-,TRBD1,TRBJ2-7,TRBV7-9,CASSLSLGGQGEYEQYF,TGTGCCAGCAGCTTAAGTCTGGGTGGACAGGGGGAGTACGAGCAGTACTTC
-,TRBD1,TRBJ1-3,TRBV9,CASSEGATGNTIYF,TGTGCCAGCAGCGAGGGGGCTACTGGAAACACCATATATTTT
once,-,TRBJ1-1,TRBV10-3,CAIMRGGDSEAFF,TGTGCCATCATGAGGGGCGGGGATTCGGAAGCTTTCTTT
-,-,TRBJ1-1,TRBV27,CASSPDSFMNTEAFF,TGTGCCAGCAGTCCCGACAGCTTCATGAACACTGAAGCTTTCTTT
-,-,TRBJ1-2,TRBV28,CASSLETVGYTF,TGTGCCAGCAGTTTAGAGACAGTAGGCTACACCTTC
-,TRBD1,TRBJ2-7,TRBV11-3,CASSLAGTGPYEQYF,TGTGCCAGCAGCTTGGCCGGGACAGGGCCCTACGAGCAGTACTTC
-,TRBD1,TRBJ2-1,TRBV27,CACRGLGNEQFF,TGTGCCTGCAGGGGGCTGGGGAATGAGCAGTTCTTC